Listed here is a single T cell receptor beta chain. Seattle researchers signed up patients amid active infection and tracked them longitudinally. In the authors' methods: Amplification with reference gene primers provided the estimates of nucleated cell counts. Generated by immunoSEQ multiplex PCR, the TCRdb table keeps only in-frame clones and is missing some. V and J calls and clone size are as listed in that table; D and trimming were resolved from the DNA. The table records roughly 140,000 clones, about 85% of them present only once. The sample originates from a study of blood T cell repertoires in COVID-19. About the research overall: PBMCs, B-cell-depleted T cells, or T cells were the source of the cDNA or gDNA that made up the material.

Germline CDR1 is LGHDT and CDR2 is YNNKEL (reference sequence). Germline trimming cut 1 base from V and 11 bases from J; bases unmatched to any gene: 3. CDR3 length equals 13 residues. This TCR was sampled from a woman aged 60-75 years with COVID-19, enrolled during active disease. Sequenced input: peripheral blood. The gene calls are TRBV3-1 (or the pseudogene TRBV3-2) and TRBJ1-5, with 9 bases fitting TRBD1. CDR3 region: CASSQAGQGAQHF. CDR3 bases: TGTGCCAGCAGCCAAGCGGGACAGGGAGCCCAGCATTTT.